This T cell receptor (beta chain) was sequenced during a study of blood T cell repertoires in COVID-19. Study summary: Sites in the United States, Italy and Spain provided acute and convalescent COVID-19 samples. The analysed material was cDNA or gDNA that came from T cells, B-cell-depleted T cells, or PBMCs.

Details on this clone: Other DNA sequences from this sample encode an identical CDR3 as well.

CDR3 length: 14 residues. Per the germline V gene, CDR1 is KGHSH and CDR2 is LQKENI. Trimming took off 3 bases at V and 0 bases at J, with 6 bases between the two ends. Original methodology: Amplification of reference gene primers was used by the study to estimate nucleated cell counts. TCRdb's table, derived via immunoSEQ multiplex PCR, lists solely in-frame clones and lacks some. Clonal size and the V and J genes are those of that table, whereas D and trimming came from the DNA. The sample contains hundreds of thousands of clones, about 89% of which appear only once. The chain couples TRBV18 to TRBJ1-5; D perhaps matches TRBD1 (5 bases). The TCR sequence derives from a woman aged 55-69 years with acute or convalescent COVID-19. Sequenced input: peripheral blood. CDR3 nucleotide sequence: TGTGCCAGCTCACCGGGGGGTAGCAATCAGCCCCAGCATTTT. It is translated as CASSPGGSNQPQHF.